These T cell receptor beta chains were read from a single sample in a study of cytomegalovirus exposure and HLA in healthy donors. Assay: immunoSEQ multiplex PCR; the TCRdb copy retains only in-frame clones and omits some. The table includes roughly 160,000 clones, around four fifths detected once. Sequenced material: PBMCs. The origin of the receptors is a man aged 25-45 years in good health and CMV-seronegative. Both conserved end residues are part of each CDR3. A D gene is named only where the DNA matches it firmly. Clone size is given for some rows only: seen once, a few or many times, or a class if the clone is expanded.

D gene	clone size	CDR3 length	J gene	V gene	CDR3 DNA	CDR3 protein
TRBD2	.	14	TRBJ2-2	TRBV19	TGTGCCAGTAGTATCCCGGGGGAGGGCGGGGAGCTGTTTTTT	CASSIPGEGGELFF
.	.	13	TRBJ2-5	TRBV28	TGTGCCAGCAGCCTTGGGCAATTAGAGACCCAGTACTTC	CASSLGQLETQYF
TRBD2	.	16	TRBJ2-3	TRBV7-2	TGTGCCAGCAGCCCGTCGACTAGCGGGGGGGCAGATACGCAGTATTTT	CASSPSTSGGADTQYF
.	.	13	TRBJ2-7	TRBV11-3	TGTGCCAGCAGCGCCAGGGGTGCCGACGAGCAGTACTTC	CASSARGADEQYF
TRBD1	.	14	TRBJ1-4	TRBV25-1	TGTGCCAGCAGTGAAAACAGGGGTGGGGAAAAACTGTTTTTT	CASSENRGGEKLFF
.	.	16	TRBJ1-5	TRBV7-2	TGTGCCAGCAGCTTAGAGGGCCAGGGGACCAATCAGCCCCAGCATTTT	CASSLEGQGTNQPQHF
.	.	15	TRBJ2-7	TRBV5-1	TGCGCCAGCAGCTTAGGGGGGGCCACATCCTACGAGCAGTACTTC	CASSLGGATSYEQYF
TRBD2	.	17	TRBJ2-1	TRBV5-1	TGCGCCAGCAGCGGACTCCAGCGGGGTGGGGGGTTGGATGAGCAGTTCTTC	CASSGLQRGGGLDEQFF
TRBD2	once	15	TRBJ2-3	TRBV19	TGTGCCAGTAGTATATGGGCGGGAGTACCAGATACGCAGTATTTT	CASSIWAGVPDTQYF
.	few	14	TRBJ2-5	TRBV6-6	TGTGCCAGCAGTTACCCAGGGACACAAGAGACCCAGTACTTC	CASSYPGTQETQYF
TRBD2	once	14	TRBJ2-7	TRBV10-3	TGTGCCAGCGGACCGGGACTAGCGGATTACGAGCAGTACTTC	CASGPGLADYEQYF
TRBD1	.	14	TRBJ2-7	TRBV2	TGTGCCAGCAGTGAAGCGCTAACAGGGGACGAGCAGTACTTC	CASSEALTGDEQYF
TRBD1	.	14	TRBJ1-2	TRBV6-5	TGTGCCAGCAGTTACCAGAAGGGGGCCTATGGCTACACCTTC	CASSYQKGAYGYTF
TRBD2	.	15	TRBJ2-1	TRBV2	TGTGCCAGCGGGGGACAACTAGCGGGATTCAATGAGCAGTTCTTC	CASGGQLAGFNEQFF
.	.	16	TRBJ2-6	TRBV7-6	TGTGCCAGCAGCCCCCGGAGCGGCGTTGGGGCCAACGTCCTGACTTTC	CASSPRSGVGANVLTF
TRBD2	.	14	TRBJ2-3	TRBV7-2	TGTGCCAGCAGCATGGGACTAGCACTAGATACGCAGTATTTT	CASSMGLALDTQYF
.	.	15	TRBJ2-7	TRBV4-3	TGCGCCAGCAGCCAAGGGGCCAGGGTTGCCTACGAGCAGTACTTC	CASSQGARVAYEQYF
.	.	14	TRBJ1-5	TRBV19	TGTGCCAGTAGTATCAGGGGTAGCAATCAGCCCCAGCATTTT	CASSIRGSNQPQHF
TRBD1	.	16	TRBJ1-6	TRBV28	TGTGCCAGCAGTTATACAGGGGTCTCCTATAATTCACCCCTCCACTTT	CASSYTGVSYNSPLHF
.	once	15	TRBJ1-2	TRBV6-1	TGTGCCAGCAGTGACGCCGCGGCAGCCTACTATGGCTACACCTTC	CASSDAAAAYYGYTF
TRBD1	.	13	TRBJ1-1	TRBV19	TGTGCCAGTAATCCGGGACAGGGGACTGAAGCTTTCTTT	CASNPGQGTEAFF
TRBD2	.	15	TRBJ2-5	TRBV28	TGTGCCAGCAGTGGGGCTAGCGGGAGTCGGGAGACCCAGTACTTC	CASSGASGSRETQYF
.	.	13	TRBJ1-5	TRBV30	TGTGCCTGGAATCCGGAACGGGGGGGGCCCCAGCATTTT	CAWNPERGGPQHF
TRBD2	.	16	TRBJ2-1	TRBV30	TGTGCCTGGACCCTGTTAGCGGGAGTTACGTACAATGAGCAGTTCTTC	CAWTLLAGVTYNEQFF
TRBD2	.	12	TRBJ2-1	TRBV7-9	TGTGCCAGCAGCTTAAGTAGCGGGAGTGCGTTCTTC	CASSLSSGSAFF
.	.	14	TRBJ2-2	TRBV30	TGTGCCTGGAGTGTACTTCCCGGTACGAGGGAGCTGTTTTTT	CAWSVLPGTRELFF
.	once	16	TRBJ1-6	TRBV30	TGTGCCTGGAGCGCGCAGGGGTTTGTCTATAATTCACCCCTCCACTTT	CAWSAQGFVYNSPLHF
.	.	14	TRBJ1-2	TRBV7-9	TGTGCCAGCAGCTTAGCTCCAGCTAACTATGGCTACACCTTC	CASSLAPANYGYTF
TRBD2	.	14	TRBJ2-5	TRBV5-1	TGCGCCAGCAGCTCAGCGGGAGCAGGAGAGACCCAGTACTTC	CASSSAGAGETQYF
.	.	17	TRBJ1-3	TRBV7-6	TGTGCCAGCAGCTCCATCGTCCCCCCCCGGGGGGGAAACACCATATATTTT	CASSSIVPPRGGNTIYF
.	.	13	TRBJ1-1	TRBV5-1	TGCGCCAGCAGCGACAGCGGGAGGACTGAAGCTTTCTTT	CASSDSGRTEAFF
.	.	14	TRBJ2-7	TRBV7-8	TGTGCCAGCAGCTTAGTTCCAGGTTCCTACGAGCAGTACTTC	CASSLVPGSYEQYF
.	.	12	TRBJ2-7	TRBV27	TGTGCCAGCAGTTTGTCCGGGTCCGAGCAGTACTTC	CASSLSGSEQYF
TRBD1	.	16	TRBJ1-1	TRBV5-6	TGTGCCAGCAGGACCCTGGGACAGGGGGGAAACACTGAAGCTTTCTTT	CASRTLGQGGNTEAFF
TRBD1	.	14	TRBJ2-7	TRBV10-3	TGTGCCATCAGTGGTGGGACAGGGATCGACGAGCAGTACTTC	CAISGGTGIDEQYF
.	.	16	TRBJ2-7	TRBV15	TGTGCCACCAGCAGAGATACAGGCACGAGCTCCTACGAGCAGTACTTC	CATSRDTGTSSYEQYF
.	.	14	TRBJ1-1	TRBV9	TGTGCCAGCAGCGTAGGTGGGAGAGGTACTGAAGCTTTCTTT	CASSVGGRGTEAFF
TRBD1	few	14	TRBJ2-5	TRBV5-1	TGCGCCAGCACCTCTGACAGGGCGCAAGAGACCCAGTACTTC	CASTSDRAQETQYF
.	.	14	TRBJ2-5	TRBV6-5	TGTGCCAGCAGTAAGGCCTTGGTGGAGAGGGCCCAGTACTTC	CASSKALVERAQYF
.	.	15	TRBJ2-5	TRBV6-5	TGTGCCAGCAGTTACGGGCAGGGTGGCCAAGAGACCCAGTACTTC	CASSYGQGGQETQYF
TRBD2	once	17	TRBJ2-7	TRBV4-3	TGCGCCAGCAGCCAAGCACTGATGGGACTAGCGTTAACCGAGCAGTACTTC	CASSQALMGLALTEQYF
.	.	17	TRBJ2-4	TRBV27	TGTGCCAGCAGTCCTACCGCCGGGGGACAGACCCCGATAAACTTGAACTTC	CASSPTAGGQTPINLNF
.	.	13	TRBJ1-6	TRBV10-3	TGTGCCATCAGTGAGTCTGAGGGCTTACCCCTCCACTTT	CAISESEGLPLHF
.	.	15	TRBJ2-7	TRBV2	TGTGCCAGCAGCGAAGTGGCAGGGATTACCTACGAGCAGTACTTC	CASSEVAGITYEQYF
.	.	11	TRBJ2-5	TRBV7-9	TGTGCCAGCAGGGTGCGGGAGACCCAGTACTTC	CASRVRETQYF
.	.	13	TRBJ2-2	TRBV6-5	TGTGCCAGCACCCCGGAGAGCGCCGGGGAGCTGTTTTTT	CASTPESAGELFF
.	.	17	TRBJ2-4	TRBV18	TGTGCCAGCTCACCACCAAGGGGTCTAAGGCCCCAAAACATTCAGTACTTC	CASSPPRGLRPQNIQYF
TRBD2	.	15	TRBJ2-1	TRBV4-1	TGCGCCAGCAGCACCGGGACTAGCGAGTACAATGAGCAGTTCTTC	CASSTGTSEYNEQFF
.	.	12	TRBJ2-5	TRBV14	TGTGCCAGCAGCCAAATCGGGGAGACCCAGTACTTC	CASSQIGETQYF